This T cell receptor (beta chain) was sequenced for a study of blood T cell repertoires in COVID-19. Study details: Acute and convalescent COVID-19 specimens originated in the United States, Italy and Spain. The analysed material was cDNA or gDNA that came from T cells, B-cell-depleted T cells, or PBMCs.

To note about this clone: Distinct nucleotide sequences in the sample also encode this CDR3.

The CDR3 has 15 residues. Germline values: CDR1 SGHAT, CDR2 FQNNGV. With 1 base removed from V and 1 base from J, the gap between germline ends came to 7 bases. The data were produced by immunoSEQ multiplex PCR, yet TCRdb's version contains in-frame clones alone and is incomplete. The sample contains about 200,000 clones, 86% of which appear only once. The V call is TRBV11-2, the J call TRBJ1-4, with D unclear. The sequence was collected from a man aged 50 or older with acute or convalescent COVID-19. Source material: peripheral blood. The CDR3: CASSLVRGTNEKLFF. CDR3 coding DNA: TGTGCCAGCAGCTTAGTACGGGGAACTAATGAAAAACTGTTTTTT.